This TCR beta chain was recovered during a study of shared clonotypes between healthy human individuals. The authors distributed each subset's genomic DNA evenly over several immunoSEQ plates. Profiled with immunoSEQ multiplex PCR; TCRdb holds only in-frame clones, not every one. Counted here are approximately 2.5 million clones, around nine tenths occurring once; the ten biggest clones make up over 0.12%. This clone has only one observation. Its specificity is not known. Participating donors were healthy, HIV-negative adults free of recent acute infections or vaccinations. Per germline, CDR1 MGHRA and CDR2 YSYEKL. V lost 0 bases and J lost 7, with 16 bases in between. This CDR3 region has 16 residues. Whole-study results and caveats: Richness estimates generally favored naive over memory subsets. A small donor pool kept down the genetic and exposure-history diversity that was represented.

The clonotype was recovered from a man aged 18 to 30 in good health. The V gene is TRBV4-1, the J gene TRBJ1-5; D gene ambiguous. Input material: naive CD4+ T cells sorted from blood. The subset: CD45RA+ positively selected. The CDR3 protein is CASSQEASSYQQPQHF. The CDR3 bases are TGCGCCAGCAGCCAAGAGGCATCGTCGTACCAGCAGCCCCAGCATTTT.